These 20 T cell receptor beta chains came from one sample sequenced in a study of blood T cells in healthy people across ages. Primed by a sample-barcoded 5' primer and a J-beta primer mix, a second PCR proceeded for about 6 to 12 cycles. TCRdb fed the 5' RACE reads into MiXCR, producing one record per CDR3 protein. The table includes hundreds of thousands of distinct CDR3 sequences, roughly 30% detected once. The sample was blood. The origin of the receptors is an elderly woman in good health.

The J gene is TRBJ1-2, the V gene TRBV7-6, with 11 bases matching TRBD1. V shed 5 bases and J 6 bases; nucleotides not matched to a gene: 11. Germline loops: CDR1 SGHVS, CDR2 FNYEAQ. The CDR3 has 16 amino acids. CDR3 bases: TGTGCCAGCAGCCTAACACGGACAGGGGGCACGCATGGCTACACCTTC. Protein sequence: CASSLTRTGGTHGYTF.

This clonotype was found many times. This rearrangement joins TRBV20-1 to TRBJ2-7; the match to TRBD1 covers 9 bases. Unmatched junction bases numbered 8, after V lost 4 bases and J lost 1 base. CDR1 is DFQATT and CDR2 is SNEGSKA in the germline V gene (reference sequence). The CDR3 has 15 amino acids. The CDR3: CSANPGTGTSYEQYF. The CDR3 bases are TGCAGTGCTAACCCTGGGACAGGGACTTCCTACGAGCAGTACTTC.

This chain uses TRBV4-1 with TRBJ1-1; the D gene is possibly TRBD1 (5 bases). V dropped 0 bases and J dropped 1 base, with 9 bases sitting between them. The CDR3 is made up of 15 amino acids. CDR1 and CDR2 from the germline V gene are MGHRA and YSYEKL. This chain's CDR3 is CASSQETVANTEAFF. DNA of the CDR3: TGCGCCAGCAGCCAAGAGACAGTGGCGAACACTGAAGCTTTCTTT.

This chain links TRBV20-1 with TRBJ1-2, with D hard to call. The ends were cut back, 4 bases at V and 3 bases at J, with 6 bases in the middle. The CDR3 has 11 residues. CDR1 is DFQATT, CDR2 SNEGSKA, per germline (reference sequence). The CDR3 nucleotides are TGCAGTGCTAAAGGAGACTATGGCTACACCTTC. Its translation: CSAKGDYGYTF.

This clonotype was counted ten times or more. The chain joins TRBV7-8 to TRBJ1-5, with 9 bases that match TRBD1. This CDR3 contains 16 residues. Germline loops: CDR1 SGHVS, CDR2 FQNEAQ. The V gene end was trimmed by 0 bases and the J gene end by 3 bases; junction bases not matched to a gene: 3. Written as DNA, the CDR3 is TGTGCCAGCAGCTTAGCGCGGACAGGGGCCAATCAGCCCCAGCATTTT. Its protein is CASSLARTGANQPQHF.

This clonotype was picked up a small number of times. The chain joins TRBV20-1 to TRBJ1-2; D might be TRBD1 (5 bases). V was pared by 2 bases and J by 4 bases, with 11 bases between. CDR1 is DFQATT, CDR2 SNEGSKA, per germline (reference sequence). CDR3 length equals 13 residues. DNA of the CDR3: TGCAGTGCTAGATCAGGGTCATCCTATGGCTACACCTTC. It yields the protein CSARSGSSYGYTF.

Many counts were recorded for this clonotype. This chain uses TRBV7-9 with TRBJ2-7; D gene uncertain. The CDR3 has 18 residues. V shed 1 base and J shed 3 bases, with 22 bases lying between them. Germline V CDR1 and CDR2: SEHNR, FQNEAQ (reference sequence). CDR3 loop: CASSLGLDGLLGDYEQYF. CDR3 sequence (DNA): TGTGCCAGCAGCTTAGGGTTAGACGGCCTGTTAGGCGACTACGAGCAGTACTTC.

This clonotype was counted ten times or more. The chain couples TRBV30 to TRBJ2-3, with D uncertain. The CDR3 has 12 residues. The V end lost 2 bases, the J end lost 2 bases, and 5 bases lay between the germline ends. Per germline, CDR1 GTSNPN and CDR2 SVGIG (reference sequence). CDR3 coding DNA: TGTGCCTGGAGTATTTACACAGATACGCAGTATTTT. Protein sequence: CAWSIYTDTQYF.

As concerns this clonotype: Since a much larger clone is just one base distant, this may be a read error. The chain joins TRBV12-3 or TRBV12-4 to TRBJ2-7; D is possibly TRBD2 (7 bases). The CDR3 loop spans 15 amino acids. CDR3 amino acids: CAGSFFSGGAHEQYF. CDR3 nucleotides: TGTGCCGGCAGTTTTTTCAGTGGGGGGGCCCACGAGCAGTACTTC.

This chain's CDR3 is CASSQLGDTEAFF. The DNA for the CDR3 is TGCGCCAGCAGCCAATTAGGGGACACTGAAGCTTTCTTT. V gene TRBV4-1 combines with J gene TRBJ1-1, with TRBD1 as a possible D gene (5 bases). V was shortened by 2 bases and J by 3 bases, with 7 bases between the two germline ends. The CDR3 loop spans 13 amino acids. Germline V gene sequence: CDR1 MGHRA, CDR2 YSYEKL.

This clonotype was seen ten or more times. The rearrangement joins TRBV20-1 to TRBJ2-4, with D possibly matching TRBD2 (6 bases). This CDR3 comprises 15 residues. Per the germline V gene, CDR1 is DFQATT and CDR2 is SNEGSKA (reference sequence). V shed 5 bases and J shed 0 bases, with 14 bases lying between them. Here the CDR3 reads CSAGGGGLAKNIQYF. CDR3 sequence (DNA): TGCAGTGCTGGGGGAGGTGGCTTAGCCAAAAACATTCAGTACTTC.

The chain links TRBV29-1 to TRBJ1-1; D is possibly TRBD1 (5 bases). The CDR3 spans 13 residues. Deletions cut 6 bases from V and 5 bases from J, with 16 bases between. From germline, CDR1 is SQVTM and CDR2 ANQGSEA. Here the CDR3 DNA reads TGCAGCGTCGCCTCGCAGGGTAGGACTGAAGCTTTCTTT. It translates to CSVASQGRTEAFF.

In its sample, this clonotype was seen many times. CDR3 DNA: TGTGCCAGCAGCCCCCAGGTACAGTTCACAGATACGCAGTATTTT. Translation: CASSPQVQFTDTQYF. This chain connects TRBV7-8 to TRBJ2-3, with D uncertain. Trimming cost V 5 bases and J 2 bases, with 14 bases left between them. CDR1 and CDR2 (germline): SGHVS, FQNEAQ. The CDR3 consists of 15 residues.

This clonotype was counted between two and nine times. This chain joins TRBV20-1 and TRBJ2-7; D might be TRBD1 or TRBD2, each matching 5 bases. The V gene's germline CDR1 is DFQATT and CDR2 SNEGSKA (reference sequence). V lost 3 bases and J lost 3, with 12 bases in between. The CDR3 contains 13 residues. CDR3 loop: CSASAGTNYEQYF. CDR3 bases: TGCAGTGCTAGCGCCGGGACCAACTACGAGCAGTACTTC.

In its sample, this clonotype was seen a few times. This rearrangement joins TRBV6-1 to TRBJ1-1, with 7 bases matching TRBD1. CDR1 is MNHNS and CDR2 is SASEGT in the germline V gene. The CDR3 covers 14 residues. Germline trimming cut 6 bases from V and 5 bases from J; bases unmatched to any gene: 9. The CDR3 DNA follows: TGTGCCAGCAGGCCCCCAGGGGGAGGGACTGAAGCTTTCTTT. Its protein is CASRPPGGGTEAFF.

On this clonotype: A much larger clone lies one base from this, so it may be a read error. The chain uses TRBV20-1 and TRBJ2-5; 11 nucleotides line up with TRBD2. V lost 5 bases to trimming and J lost 11 bases; unmatched junction nucleotides: 13. Germline CDR1 is DFQATT and CDR2 is SNEGSKA (reference sequence). This CDR3 contains 14 residues. The CDR3: CSAEASSGGYGQYF. In DNA, the CDR3 is TGCAGTGCTGAGGCCTCTAGCGGGGGGTACGGGCAGTACTTC.

The chain carries TRBV20-1 and TRBJ1-5; D unclear. CDR1 DFQATT and CDR2 SNEGSKA come from the germline V gene (reference sequence). V dropped 7 bases and J dropped 3 bases, with 16 bases sitting between them. This CDR3 contains 14 residues. The CDR3 is CSVQTNRNNQPQHF. In DNA form, the CDR3 reads TGCAGTGTTCAGACTAATAGGAACAATCAGCCCCAGCATTTT.

This clonotype was found many times. V is TRBV4-3 and J is TRBJ2-7; possibly TRBD2 for D (7 bases). This CDR3 comprises 15 residues. V shed 1 base and J shed 2 bases, with 12 bases lying between them. Germline CDR1 is LGHNA and CDR2 is YSLEER. DNA for the CDR3: TGCGCCAGCAGCCAAGGGCGGGGGCGCCCCTACGAGCAGTACTTC. As protein: CASSQGRGRPYEQYF.

The chain uses TRBV28 and TRBJ1-5; D is undetermined. The CDR3 totals 13 residues. With 4 bases removed from V and 4 bases from J, the gap between germline ends came to 8 bases. The germline V gene encodes CDR1 MDHEN and CDR2 SYDVKM. The CDR3, as DNA: TGTGCCAGCAGTTCGGGGATGAATCAGCCCCAGCATTTT. It specifies CASSSGMNQPQHF.

This chain links TRBV6-2 or TRBV6-3 with TRBJ2-7, with 8 positions matching TRBD2. From germline, CDR1 is MNHEY and CDR2 SVGEGT. The length of the CDR3 is 16 residues. The V and J ends lost 8 bases and 2 bases, in that order; junction bases with no gene match: 14. This chain's CDR3 is CASSPGPQRGTYEQYF. CDR3 DNA: TGTGCCAGCTCCCCAGGGCCACAGCGGGGGACCTACGAGCAGTACTTC.